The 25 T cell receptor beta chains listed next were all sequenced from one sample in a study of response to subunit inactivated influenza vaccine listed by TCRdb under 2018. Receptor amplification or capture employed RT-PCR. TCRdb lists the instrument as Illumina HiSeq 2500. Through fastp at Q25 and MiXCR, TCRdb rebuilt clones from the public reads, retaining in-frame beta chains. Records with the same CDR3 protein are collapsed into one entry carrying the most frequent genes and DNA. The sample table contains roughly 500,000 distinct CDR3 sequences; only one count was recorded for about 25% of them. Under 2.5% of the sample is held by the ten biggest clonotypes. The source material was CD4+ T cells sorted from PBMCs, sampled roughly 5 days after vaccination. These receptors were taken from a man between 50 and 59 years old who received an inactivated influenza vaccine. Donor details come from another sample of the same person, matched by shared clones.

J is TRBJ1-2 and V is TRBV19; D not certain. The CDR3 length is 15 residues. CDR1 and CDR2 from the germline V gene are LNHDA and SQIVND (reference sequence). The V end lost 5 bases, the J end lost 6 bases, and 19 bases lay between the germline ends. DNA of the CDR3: TGTGCCAGTAGTGTTCGATCCGGGCCAAGGGATGGCTACACCTTC. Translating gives CASSVRSGPRDGYTF.

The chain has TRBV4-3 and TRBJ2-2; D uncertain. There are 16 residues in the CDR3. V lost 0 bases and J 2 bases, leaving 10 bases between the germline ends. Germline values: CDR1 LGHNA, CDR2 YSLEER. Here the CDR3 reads CASSQEVADNTGELFF. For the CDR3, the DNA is TGCGCCAGCAGCCAAGAGGTAGCCGATAACACCGGGGAGCTGTTTTTT.

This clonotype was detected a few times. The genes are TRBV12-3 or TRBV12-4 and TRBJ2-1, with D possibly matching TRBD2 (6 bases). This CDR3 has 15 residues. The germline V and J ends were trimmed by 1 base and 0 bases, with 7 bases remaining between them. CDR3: CASSLVSGSYNEQFF. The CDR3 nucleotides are TGTGCCAGCAGTTTAGTTAGCGGCTCCTACAATGAGCAGTTCTTC.

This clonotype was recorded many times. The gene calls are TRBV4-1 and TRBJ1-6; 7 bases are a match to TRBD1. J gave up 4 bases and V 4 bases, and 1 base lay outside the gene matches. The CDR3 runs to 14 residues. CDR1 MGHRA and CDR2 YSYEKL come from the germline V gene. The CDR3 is CASSLRGYNSPLHF. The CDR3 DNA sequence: TGCGCCAGCAGCCTCAGGGGGTATAATTCACCCCTCCACTTT.

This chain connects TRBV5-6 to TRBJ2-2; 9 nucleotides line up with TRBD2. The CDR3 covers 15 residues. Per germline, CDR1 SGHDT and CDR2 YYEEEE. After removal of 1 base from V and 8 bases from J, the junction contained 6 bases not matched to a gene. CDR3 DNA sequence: TGTGCCAGCAGCTTGCTTCTAGCGGGGTCAGGGGAGCTGTTTTTT. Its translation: CASSLLLAGSGELFF.

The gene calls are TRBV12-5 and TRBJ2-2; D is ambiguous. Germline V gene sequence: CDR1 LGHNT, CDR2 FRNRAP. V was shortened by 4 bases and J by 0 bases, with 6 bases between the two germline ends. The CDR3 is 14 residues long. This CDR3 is CASGSSANTGELFF. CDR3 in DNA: TGTGCTAGTGGTTCTTCCGCGAACACCGGGGAGCTGTTTTTT. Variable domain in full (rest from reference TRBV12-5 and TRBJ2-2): DARVTQTPRHKVTEMGQEVTMRCQPILGHNTVFWYRQTMMQGLELLAYFRNRAPLDDSGMPKDRFSAEMPDATLATLKIQPSEPRDSAVYFCASGSSANTGELFFGEGSRLTVL.

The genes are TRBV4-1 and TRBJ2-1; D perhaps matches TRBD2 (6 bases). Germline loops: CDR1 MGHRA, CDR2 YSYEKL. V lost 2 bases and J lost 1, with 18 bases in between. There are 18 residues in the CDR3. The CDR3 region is CASSQHVLAGKSYNEQFF. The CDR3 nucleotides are TGCGCCAGCAGCCAACACGTCCTTGCGGGGAAGTCCTACAATGAGCAGTTCTTC.

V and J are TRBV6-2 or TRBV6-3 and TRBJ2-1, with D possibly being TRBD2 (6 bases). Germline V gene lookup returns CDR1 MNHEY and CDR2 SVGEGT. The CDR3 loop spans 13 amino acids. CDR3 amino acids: CASAAAGYNEQFF. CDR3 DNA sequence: TGTGCTTCCGCTGCCGCGGGGTACAATGAGCAGTTCTTC.

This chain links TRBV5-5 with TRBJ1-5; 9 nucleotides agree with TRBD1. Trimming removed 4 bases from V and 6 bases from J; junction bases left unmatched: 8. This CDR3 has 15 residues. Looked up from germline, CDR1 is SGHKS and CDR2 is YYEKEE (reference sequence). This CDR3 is CASSVTGGQAQPQHF. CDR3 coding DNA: TGTGCCAGCAGCGTGACAGGGGGTCAAGCTCAGCCCCAGCATTTT.

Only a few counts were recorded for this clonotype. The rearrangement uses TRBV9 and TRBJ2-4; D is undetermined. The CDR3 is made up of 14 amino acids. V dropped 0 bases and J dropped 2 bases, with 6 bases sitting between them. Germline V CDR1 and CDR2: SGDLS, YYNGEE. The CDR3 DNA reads TGTGCCAGCAGCGTAGGAGGAACCAAAAACATTCAGTACTTC. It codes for CASSVGGTKNIQYF.

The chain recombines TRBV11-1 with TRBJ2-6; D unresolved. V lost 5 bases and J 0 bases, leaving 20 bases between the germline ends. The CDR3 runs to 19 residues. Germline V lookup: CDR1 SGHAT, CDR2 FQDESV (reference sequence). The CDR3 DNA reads TGTGCCAGCAGCAGTAGCCTCGGCTTCCAAGTCTCTGGGGCCAACGTCCTGACTTTC. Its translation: CASSSSLGFQVSGANVLTF.

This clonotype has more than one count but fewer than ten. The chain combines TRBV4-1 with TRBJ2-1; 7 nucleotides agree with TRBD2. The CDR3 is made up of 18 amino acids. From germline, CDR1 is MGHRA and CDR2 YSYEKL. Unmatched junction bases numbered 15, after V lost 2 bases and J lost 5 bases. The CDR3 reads CASSQLNGPRGVHNEQFF. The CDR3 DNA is TGCGCCAGCAGCCAACTTAATGGGCCCCGGGGGGTCCACAATGAGCAGTTCTTC.

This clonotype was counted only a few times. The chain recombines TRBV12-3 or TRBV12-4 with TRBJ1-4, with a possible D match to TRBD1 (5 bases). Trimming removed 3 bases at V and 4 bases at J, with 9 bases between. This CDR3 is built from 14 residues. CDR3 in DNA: TGTGCCAGCAGTTTGTTGCAGGGTAATGAAAAACTGTTTTTT. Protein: CASSLLQGNEKLFF.

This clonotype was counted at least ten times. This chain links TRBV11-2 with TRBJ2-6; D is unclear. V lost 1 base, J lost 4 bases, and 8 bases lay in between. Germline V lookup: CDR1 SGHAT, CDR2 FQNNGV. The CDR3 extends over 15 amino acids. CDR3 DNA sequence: TGTGCCAGCAGCTTAGGACGGTCCGGGGCCAACGTCCTGACTTTC. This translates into CASSLGRSGANVLTF.

In nucleotides, the CDR3 is TGCGCCAGCAGCTTGGATACTAGCGGAAACTACGAGCAGTACTTC. Amino acids: CASSLDTSGNYEQYF. This chain uses TRBV5-1 with TRBJ2-7, with 8 positions matching TRBD2. Germline loops: CDR1 SGHRS, CDR2 YFSETQ. This CDR3 contains 15 residues. Trimming at V came to 0 bases and at J to 3 bases, leaving 5 bases not matched to a gene.

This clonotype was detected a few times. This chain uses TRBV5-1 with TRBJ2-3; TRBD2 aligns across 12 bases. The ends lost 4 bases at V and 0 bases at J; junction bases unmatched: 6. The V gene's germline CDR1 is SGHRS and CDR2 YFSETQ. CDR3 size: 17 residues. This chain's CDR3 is CASSPLGLAGSTDTQYF. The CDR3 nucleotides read TGCGCCAGCAGCCCTCTCGGACTAGCGGGGAGCACAGATACGCAGTATTTT.

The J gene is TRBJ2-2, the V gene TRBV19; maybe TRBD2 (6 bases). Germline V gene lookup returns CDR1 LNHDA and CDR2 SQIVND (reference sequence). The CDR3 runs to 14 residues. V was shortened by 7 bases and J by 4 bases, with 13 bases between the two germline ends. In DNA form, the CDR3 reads TGTGCCAGTAAGCCGGGGGAGGTCACCGGGGAGCTGTTTTTT. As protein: CASKPGEVTGELFF.

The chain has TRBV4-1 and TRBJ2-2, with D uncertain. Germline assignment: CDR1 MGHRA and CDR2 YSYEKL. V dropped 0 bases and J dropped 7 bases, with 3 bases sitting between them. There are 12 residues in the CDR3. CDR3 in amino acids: CASSQDVGELFF. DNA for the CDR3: TGCGCCAGCAGCCAAGATGTCGGGGAGCTGTTTTTT.

CDR3 nucleotide sequence: TGTGCCAGCAGCTCGCAGCCGGGACAACGCAATGAGCAGTTCTTC. It specifies CASSSQPGQRNEQFF. The chain combines TRBV5-6 with TRBJ2-1; possibly TRBD1 for D (6 bases). Germline CDR1 reads SGHDT; CDR2 reads YYEEEE. The CDR3 covers 15 residues. The ends were cut back, 3 bases at V and 6 bases at J, with 16 bases in the middle.

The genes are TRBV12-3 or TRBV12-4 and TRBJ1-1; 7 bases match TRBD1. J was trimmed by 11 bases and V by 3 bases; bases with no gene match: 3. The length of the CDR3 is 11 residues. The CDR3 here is CASSLGQRAFF. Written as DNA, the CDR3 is TGTGCCAGCAGTTTGGGACAGCGGGCTTTCTTT.

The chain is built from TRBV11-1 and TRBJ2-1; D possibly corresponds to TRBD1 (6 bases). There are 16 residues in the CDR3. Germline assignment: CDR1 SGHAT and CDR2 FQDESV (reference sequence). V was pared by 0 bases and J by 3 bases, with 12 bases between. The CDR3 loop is CASSLAPGADYNEQFF. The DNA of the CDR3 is TGTGCCAGCAGCTTAGCGCCAGGGGCCGACTACAATGAGCAGTTCTTC.

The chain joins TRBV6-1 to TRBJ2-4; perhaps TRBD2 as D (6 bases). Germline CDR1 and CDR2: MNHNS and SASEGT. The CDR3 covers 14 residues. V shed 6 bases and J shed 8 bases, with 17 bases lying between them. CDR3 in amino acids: CASRREEGGYIQYF. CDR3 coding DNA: TGTGCCAGCAGGAGGGAGGAGGGCGGATACATTCAGTACTTC.

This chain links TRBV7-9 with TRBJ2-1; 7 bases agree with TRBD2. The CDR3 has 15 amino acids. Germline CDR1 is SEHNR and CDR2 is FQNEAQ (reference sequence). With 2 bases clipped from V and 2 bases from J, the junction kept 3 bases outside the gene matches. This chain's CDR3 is CASSLREGPYNEQFF. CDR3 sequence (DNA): TGTGCCAGCAGCTTAAGGGAGGGCCCCTACAATGAGCAGTTCTTC.

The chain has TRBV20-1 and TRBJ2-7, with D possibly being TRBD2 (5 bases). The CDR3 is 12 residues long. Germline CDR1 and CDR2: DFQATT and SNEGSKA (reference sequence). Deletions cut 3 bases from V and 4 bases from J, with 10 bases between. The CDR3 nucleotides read TGCAGTGCTAGGAGGGATGTATACGAGCAGTACTTC. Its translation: CSARRDVYEQYF.

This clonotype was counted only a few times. The CDR3 nucleotides read TGTGCCAGCAGCAAAGCCAGGGGTGCGGGATCGAGCACAGATACGCAGTATTTT. Its translation is CASSKARGAGSSTDTQYF. The V gene is TRBV21-1, the J gene TRBJ2-3; the table's D call TRBD1 went unverified against the DNA. TRBV21-1 is flagged as a pseudogene. This CDR3 comprises 18 residues.